The 9 T cell receptor beta chains in this list originate from one sample, sequenced in a study of cytomegalovirus exposure and HLA in healthy donors. Only in-frame clones appear in the TCRdb table, and some are missing; sequencing was by immunoSEQ multiplex PCR. The repertoire holds around 250,000 clones, with nearly 90% as singletons. Sequenced input: PBMCs. The receptors here all came from a young woman in good health and CMV-seronegative.

The chain joins TRBV28 to TRBJ1-1; 7 bases are a match to TRBD1. Germline V lookup: CDR1 MDHEN, CDR2 SYDVKM. CDR3 length: 13 residues. J gave up 1 base and V 5 bases, and 1 base lay outside the gene matches. The CDR3 region is CASSHRGNTEAFF. CDR3 coding DNA: TGTGCCAGCAGTCACAGGGGGAACACTGAAGCTTTCTTT.

The rearrangement joins TRBV2 to TRBJ1-2, with D perhaps TRBD1 (5 bases). This CDR3 comprises 12 residues. V was clipped by 3 bases and J by 6 bases, with 8 bases between them. Germline-derived CDR1 and CDR2 are SNHLY and FYNNEI. DNA for the CDR3: TGTGCCAGCAGTGACAGGGTCAATGGCTACACCTTC. Protein product: CASSDRVNGYTF.

The V gene is TRBV28, the J gene TRBJ1-1; D possibly corresponds to TRBD1 (6 bases). Germline V gene lookup returns CDR1 MDHEN and CDR2 SYDVKM. The CDR3 runs 15 residues. The V and J ends lost 7 bases and 2 bases respectively, with 17 bases between them. The CDR3 region is CASTAARGQNTEAFF. The CDR3 nucleotides are TGTGCCAGCACCGCGGCGCGGGGGCAAAACACTGAAGCTTTCTTT.

This sequence joins TRBV6-5 and TRBJ2-2, with 12 bases lining up with TRBD2. This CDR3 is 16 amino acids long. Losses at the gene ends were 4 bases for V and 4 bases for J; bases not matched to a gene: 4. Germline loops: CDR1 MNHEY, CDR2 SVGAGI. The CDR3 region is CASSSQGLAGTGELFF. CDR3 coding DNA: TGTGCCAGCAGTTCACAGGGACTAGCGGGCACCGGGGAGCTGTTTTTT.

CDR3 protein: CSVAGTGGDGYEQYF. Written as DNA, the CDR3 is TGCAGCGTTGCCGGGACAGGGGGCGATGGGTACGAGCAGTACTTC. The chain has TRBV29-1 and TRBJ2-7, with 12 bases fitting TRBD1. The J segment lost 4 bases and the V segment lost 4 bases, leaving 8 bases of the junction unmatched. The CDR3 contains 15 residues. Germline V CDR1 and CDR2: SQVTM, ANQGSEA.

The DNA of the CDR3 is TGTGCCAGCAGCAAAGACGGGCAGGGGCGTTACAATGAGCAGTTCTTC. Encoded protein: CASSKDGQGRYNEQFF. The chain combines TRBV7-8 with TRBJ2-1, with D possibly TRBD1 on 6 matching bases. CDR1 and CDR2 from the germline V gene are SGHVS and FQNEAQ. This CDR3 spans 16 amino acids. V was clipped by 5 bases and J by 4 bases, with 18 bases between them.

The genes are TRBV11-2 and TRBJ2-7; TRBD2 might be the D (6 bases). This CDR3 comprises 13 residues. Germline V CDR1 and CDR2: SGHAT, FQNNGV. V gave up 8 bases and J gave up 2 bases, with 13 bases separating them. The CDR3 loop reads CASGKLAAYEQYF. In DNA, the CDR3 is TGTGCCAGCGGTAAACTAGCTGCCTACGAGCAGTACTTC.

This chain links TRBV27 with TRBJ1-6; no clear D. The V and J ends lost 0 bases and 7 bases respectively, with 10 bases between them. Germline CDR1 and CDR2: MNHEY and SMNVEV (reference sequence). The CDR3 extends over 15 amino acids. CDR3 residues: CASSLSRGWNSPLHF. The CDR3 bases are TGTGCCAGCAGTTTATCGCGGGGATGGAATTCACCCCTCCACTTT.

The sample holds a few counts of this clone. The chain employs TRBV4-1 and TRBJ1-6, with a possible D match to TRBD1 (6 bases). CDR1 MGHRA and CDR2 YSYEKL come from the germline V gene. Trimming removed 1 base at V and 7 bases at J, with 17 bases between. The CDR3 length is 17 residues. The chain's CDR3 is CASSQGRGRDYNSPLHF. CDR3 coding DNA: TGCGCCAGCAGCCAAGGCAGGGGCAGGGACTACAATTCACCCCTCCACTTT.